Listed here is a single T cell receptor beta chain. The junction differs from germline at one of its ends, possibly a read error. Out of unsorted whole blood came the blood RNA, and germline DNA was extracted as well. These data originate in a study of tumor-infiltrating lymphocytes in primary liver carcinoma. Whole-study context: Resection treated the patients' primary liver carcinoma.

Germline-derived CDR1 and CDR2 are LGHNA and YNFKEQ. This CDR3 is 16 amino acids long. TCR beta cDNA came from 400 to 500 ng total RNA, primed with a constant-region primer. Three nested multiplex PCR rounds, a slightly modified ARM-PCR method, built the TCR beta libraries. Each of the first two PCR rounds ran approximately 11 cycles with TRBV1-TRBV30 forward and C-beta reverse primers. TCRdb used MiXCR to reprocess the multiplex PCR reads, holding one entry per CDR3 protein. This sample carries about 330,000 distinct CDR3 sequences, approximately 64% of them seen once, and the ten largest clones take about 6.3%.

The sequence came from a man between 35 and 55 years old with primary liver carcinoma and hepatitis B virus infection. Input material: peripheral blood. The rearrangement joins TRBV4-2 to TRBJ2-3; maybe TRBD2 (7 bases). The CDR3 bases are TGTGCCAACAGCCGGGAAGGGGGGGGGTACGCAGATACGCAGTATTTT. Protein: CANSREGGGYADTQYF.